The 8 T cell receptor beta chains listed next were all sequenced from one sample in a study of regulatory T cells in long-lasting Graves disease. Stated time point: newly diagnosed GD, antithyroid drugs for less than 3 months. Making the TCR library involved RNA that had been extracted from PBMCs. Researchers made TCR beta libraries by using iRepertoire HTBI primers and running Arm-PCR on CDR3 regions. A single record per CDR3 protein comes from TCRdb applying MiXCR to the multiplex PCR reads. The data show 350,000 to 400,000 distinct CDR3 sequences, around 15% seen once. The sample here was peripheral blood mononuclear cells (PBMCs), taken at new diagnosis, from a patient treated with antithyroid drugs. Receptors originate from a female donor with Graves disease.

The rearrangement uses TRBV2 and TRBJ1-1, with no clear D. Trimming shortened V by 5 bases and J by 0 bases, and 10 bases separated the two germline ends. Germline V gives CDR1 SNHLY, CDR2 FYNNEI. CDR3 length equals 14 residues. Written as DNA, the CDR3 is TGTGCCAGCAGTCGGGATCGAATGAACACTGAAGCTTTCTTT. Its translation is CASSRDRMNTEAFF. The entire variable domain, with the rest obtained from reference TRBV2 and TRBJ1-1, is as follows: EPEVTQTPSHQVTQMGQEVILRCVPISNHLYFYWYRQILGQKVEFLVSFYNNEISEKSEIFDDQFSVERPDGSNFTLKIRSTKLEDSAMYFCASSRDRMNTEAFFGQGTRLTVV.

A remark on this clonotype: The DNA is left out, because the CDR3 cannot be placed on it with certainty; the CDR3 is given as TCRdb lists it. The chain couples TRBV20-1 to TRBJ2-7; the table's TRBD2 call for D was not verified on the DNA. The CDR3 has 12 amino acids, counting both end residues. Germline V gives CDR1 DFQATT, CDR2 SNEGSKA (reference sequence). The CDR3 reads CSAWASGSSEYF.

This clonotype was detected ten times or more. The chain couples TRBV19 to TRBJ1-1; no clear D. The CDR3 is made up of 15 amino acids. Germline CDR1 LNHDA, CDR2 SQIVND (reference sequence). V lost 1 base and J lost 0, with 9 bases in between. The CDR3 sequence: CASSIVASMNTEAFF. As DNA, the CDR3 is TGTGCCAGTAGTATAGTAGCGAGCATGAACACTGAAGCTTTCTTT.

V is TRBV4-1 and J is TRBJ2-1; 10 nucleotides match TRBD1. Trimming took 4 bases from V and 5 from J; bases not matched to a gene: 8. Germline V gives CDR1 MGHRA, CDR2 YSYEKL. CDR3 size: 16 residues. The CDR3, as DNA: TGCGCCAGCAGCCTTACGACAGGGGGCAGCCACAATGAGCAGTTCTTC. Translation: CASSLTTGGSHNEQFF.

This clonotype has more than one count but fewer than ten. The chain combines TRBV19 with TRBJ1-1; D may be TRBD1 (6 bases). Trimming cost V 4 bases and J 0 bases, with 15 bases left between them. The CDR3 length is 16 residues. Germline CDR1 reads LNHDA; CDR2 reads SQIVND (reference sequence). In DNA, the CDR3 is TGTGCCAGTAGTAACCGAATAGGACAGTTGAACACTGAAGCTTTCTTT. It encodes CASSNRIGQLNTEAFF.

This clonotype was seen many times. The rearrangement links TRBV5-1 to TRBJ2-5; D possibly uses TRBD1 or TRBD2 (6 bases each). Deletions cut 4 bases from V and 4 bases from J, with 20 bases between. Germline V gene sequence: CDR1 SGHRS, CDR2 YFSETQ. The length of the CDR3 is 16 residues. Here the CDR3 DNA reads TGCGCCAGCAGCCACCTGGGGGGCGACGTTCGAGAGACCCAGTACTTC. It is translated as CASSHLGGDVRETQYF.

This clonotype has at least ten counts. This sequence joins TRBV6-1 and TRBJ1-1; D is unresolved. Germline V gene lookup returns CDR1 MNHNS and CDR2 SASEGT. The ends were cut back, 3 bases at V and 1 base at J, with 9 bases in the middle. This CDR3 has 14 residues. CDR3 DNA sequence: TGTGCCAGCAGTGATTCCTGGGGGAACACTGAAGCTTTCTTT. This gives the protein CASSDSWGNTEAFF.

This clonotype was picked up many times. The chain employs TRBV2 and TRBJ1-2, with D tentatively TRBD1 (5 bases). The CDR3 spans 12 residues. V was trimmed by 7 bases and J by 8 bases, leaving 14 bases between them. Germline CDR1 and CDR2: SNHLY and FYNNEI. CDR3 DNA: TGTGCCAGCACCTGGCAGGGTGAGGGCTACACCTTC. This codes for CASTWQGEGYTF.